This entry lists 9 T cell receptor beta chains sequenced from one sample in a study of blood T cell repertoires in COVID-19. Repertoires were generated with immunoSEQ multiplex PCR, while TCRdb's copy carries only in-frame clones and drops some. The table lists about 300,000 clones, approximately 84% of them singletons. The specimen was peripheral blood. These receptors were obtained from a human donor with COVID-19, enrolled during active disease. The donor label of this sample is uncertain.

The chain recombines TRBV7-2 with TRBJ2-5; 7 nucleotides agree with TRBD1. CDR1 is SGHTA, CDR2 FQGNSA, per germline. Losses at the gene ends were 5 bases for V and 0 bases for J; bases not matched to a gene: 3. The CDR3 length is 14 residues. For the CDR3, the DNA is TGTGCCAGCAGCCCCGGGACAGACCAAGAGACCCAGTACTTC. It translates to CASSPGTDQETQYF.

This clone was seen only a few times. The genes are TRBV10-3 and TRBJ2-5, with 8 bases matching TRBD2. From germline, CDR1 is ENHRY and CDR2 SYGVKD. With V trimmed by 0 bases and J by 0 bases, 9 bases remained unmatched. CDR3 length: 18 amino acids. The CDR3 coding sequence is TGTGCCATCAGTGAGTCGCGGCTAGCGGGTCTGTACCAAGAGACCCAGTACTTC. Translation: CAISESRLAGLYQETQYF.

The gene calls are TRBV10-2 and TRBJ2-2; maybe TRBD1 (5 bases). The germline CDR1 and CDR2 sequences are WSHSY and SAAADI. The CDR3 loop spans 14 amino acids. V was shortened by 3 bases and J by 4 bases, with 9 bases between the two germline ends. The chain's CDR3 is CASSDKQATGELFF. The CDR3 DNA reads TGCGCCAGCAGTGACAAACAGGCCACCGGGGAGCTGTTTTTT.

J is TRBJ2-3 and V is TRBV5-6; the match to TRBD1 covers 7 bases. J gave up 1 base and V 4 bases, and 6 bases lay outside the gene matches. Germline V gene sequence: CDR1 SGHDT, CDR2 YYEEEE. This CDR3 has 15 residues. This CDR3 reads CASSPTGAGTDTQYF. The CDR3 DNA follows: TGTGCCAGCAGCCCCACAGGGGCGGGCACAGATACGCAGTATTTT. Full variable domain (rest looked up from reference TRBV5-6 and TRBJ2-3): DAGVTQSPTHLIKTRGQQVTLRCSPKSGHDTVSWYQQALGQGPQFIFQYYEEEERQRGNFPDRFSGHQFPNYSSELNVNALLLGDSALYLCASSPTGAGTDTQYFGPGTRLTVL.

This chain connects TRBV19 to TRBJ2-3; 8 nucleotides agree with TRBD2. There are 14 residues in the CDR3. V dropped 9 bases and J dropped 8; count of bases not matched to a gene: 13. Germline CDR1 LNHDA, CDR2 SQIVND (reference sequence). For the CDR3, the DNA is TGTGCCAGCCGAGCGGGAGCATCAAGGGGTACGCAGTATTTT. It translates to CASRAGASRGTQYF.

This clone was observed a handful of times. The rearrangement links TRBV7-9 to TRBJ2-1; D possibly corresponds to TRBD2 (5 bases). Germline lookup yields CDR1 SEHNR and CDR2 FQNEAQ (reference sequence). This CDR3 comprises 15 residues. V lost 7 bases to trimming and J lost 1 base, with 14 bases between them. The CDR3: CASTLLDGSYNEQFF. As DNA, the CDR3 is TGTGCCAGCACCCTACTAGATGGGTCCTACAATGAGCAGTTCTTC.

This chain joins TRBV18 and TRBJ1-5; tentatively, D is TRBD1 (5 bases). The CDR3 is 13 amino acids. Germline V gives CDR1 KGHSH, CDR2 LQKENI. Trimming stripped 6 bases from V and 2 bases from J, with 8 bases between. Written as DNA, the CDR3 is TGTGCCAGCTCGACAGAAGGCAATCAGCCCCAGCATTTT. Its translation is CASSTEGNQPQHF.

The CDR3: CATSDFRGGSYNEQFF. CDR3 coding DNA: TGTGCCACCAGTGATTTCCGGGGAGGATCGTACAATGAGCAGTTCTTC. The chain couples TRBV24-1 to TRBJ2-1; D perhaps matches TRBD2 (6 bases). Trimming removed 1 base at V and 4 bases at J, with 13 bases between. This CDR3 comprises 16 residues. Germline values: CDR1 KGHDR, CDR2 SFDVKD.

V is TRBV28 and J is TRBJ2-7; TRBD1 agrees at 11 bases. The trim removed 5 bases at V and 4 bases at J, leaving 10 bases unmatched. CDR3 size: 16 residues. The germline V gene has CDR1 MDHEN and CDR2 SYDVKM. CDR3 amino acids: CASSVIPRDRGYEQYF. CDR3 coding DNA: TGTGCCAGCAGTGTCATCCCCCGGGACAGGGGGTACGAGCAGTACTTC.